This T cell receptor beta chain derives from a study of blood T cell repertoires in COVID-19. This clone was seen just once. CDR3 length: 15 residues. V was shortened by 3 bases and J by 8 bases, with 16 bases between the two germline ends. CDR1 is MDHEN, CDR2 SYDVKM, per germline. Profiled with immunoSEQ multiplex PCR; TCRdb holds only in-frame clones, not every one. Of approximately 120,000 clones detected, around 80% appear once; the ten largest clones hold under 8%. The chain links TRBV28 to TRBJ1-4, with D perhaps matching TRBD1 (5 bases). Input material: peripheral blood. The clonotype was recovered from an elderly woman with active or convalescent COVID-19. The CDR3: CASSFKLGGEEKLFF. In DNA form, the CDR3 reads TGTGCCAGCAGTTTTAAATTGGGGGGTGAGGAAAAACTGTTTTTT.